Presented here are 13 T cell receptor beta chains from one specimen sequenced in a study of T cell responses to AZD1222 COVID-19 vaccine. Sequenced by immunoSEQ multiplex PCR; TCRdb stores in-frame clones only, minus some. The sample has 100,000 to 120,000 clones, 85% to 90% seen once. Sample: peripheral blood, taken 28 days after the second AZD1222 dose. All receptors derive from an adult who received the AZD1222 COVID-19 vaccine.

The rearrangement joins TRBV7-6 to TRBJ1-3; D is ambiguous. Germline V gives CDR1 SGHVS, CDR2 FNYEAQ. The CDR3 runs to 18 residues. Trimming left V 1 base short and J 0 bases short, with 16 bases between. CDR3: CASSLEPGPTTSGNTIYF. CDR3 in DNA: TGTGCCAGCAGCTTAGAACCCGGGCCCACCACCTCTGGAAACACCATATATTTT.

The genes are TRBV28 and TRBJ2-7, with D perhaps TRBD1 (5 bases). V lost 5 bases and J lost 5, with 13 bases in between. This CDR3 region has 13 residues. Germline assignment: CDR1 MDHEN and CDR2 SYDVKM. The CDR3, as DNA: TGTGCCAGCAGTCTAGGGGCGCAGGACGAGCAGTACTTC. This gives the protein CASSLGAQDEQYF.

The chain uses TRBV5-4 and TRBJ2-7, with D tentatively TRBD2 (5 bases). V was trimmed by 0 bases and J by 3 bases, leaving 7 bases between them. Germline lookup yields CDR1 SGHNT and CDR2 YYREEE (reference sequence). This CDR3 is built from 13 residues. The chain's CDR3 is CASSLEEDYEQYF. CDR3 coding DNA: TGTGCCAGCAGCTTGGAGGAGGACTACGAGCAGTACTTC.

The chain combines TRBV18 with TRBJ2-7; TRBD2 matches at 14 bases. J was trimmed by 6 bases and V by 2 bases; bases with no gene match: 9. The germline gives CDR1 KGHSH, CDR2 LQKENI. The CDR3 totals 17 residues. CDR3 sequence reads: CASSPRLAGGPGSEQYF. The CDR3 DNA reads as TGTGCCAGCTCACCAAGACTAGCGGGAGGGCCGGGAAGCGAGCAGTACTTC.

This chain's CDR3 is CASSRDSSGPHYEQYF. CDR3 coding DNA: TGTGCCAGCAGCCGAGATTCTAGCGGTCCTCACTACGAGCAGTACTTC. The chain carries TRBV3-1 (or the pseudogene TRBV3-2) and TRBJ2-7, with 7 bases lining up with TRBD2. CDR3 length: 16 residues. Looked up from germline, CDR1 is LGHDT and CDR2 is YNNKEL (reference sequence). Unmatched junction bases numbered 12, after V lost 4 bases and J lost 3 bases.

The chain links TRBV13 to TRBJ2-5; TRBD1 aligns across 8 bases. V gave up 2 bases and J gave up 3 bases; unmatched junction bases: 8. There are 16 residues in the CDR3. CDR1 is PRHDT and CDR2 is FYEKMQ in the germline V gene (reference sequence). The CDR3: CASSLSPTGVKETQYF. The CDR3 nucleotides are TGTGCCAGCAGCTTATCCCCGACAGGGGTAAAAGAGACCCAGTACTTC. The entire variable domain, with the rest obtained from reference TRBV13 and TRBJ2-5, is as follows: AAGVIQSPRHLIKEKRETATLKCYPIPRHDTVYWYQQGPGQDPQFLISFYEKMQSDKGSIPDRFSAQQFSDYHSELNMSSLELGDSALYFCASSLSPTGVKETQYFGPGTRLLVL.

The chain couples TRBV7-9 to TRBJ2-1; D unresolved. CDR1 and CDR2 from the germline V gene are SEHNR and FQNEAQ (reference sequence). Trimming stripped 1 base from V and 4 bases from J, with 8 bases between. The CDR3 length is 14 residues. In DNA, the CDR3 is TGTGCCAGCAGCTTAGATGCGCGTTACAATGAGCAGTTCTTC. Its translation is CASSLDARYNEQFF.

The rearrangement links TRBV5-5 to TRBJ2-5; tentative D call: TRBD1 (6 bases). The germline V and J ends were trimmed by 0 bases and 4 bases, with 13 bases remaining between them. The CDR3 extends over 15 amino acids. The germline gives CDR1 SGHKS, CDR2 YYEKEE (reference sequence). CDR3 coding DNA: TGTGCCAGCAGCTTGGGAGGGGCCAGGGGAGAGACCCAGTACTTC. Amino acids: CASSLGGARGETQYF.

The genes are TRBV19 and TRBJ1-1, with D maybe TRBD1 (5 bases). The CDR3 contains 14 residues. The germline CDR1 and CDR2 sequences are LNHDA and SQIVND (reference sequence). Trimming took 2 bases from V and 2 from J, leaving 9 bases between them. CDR3 loop: CASSIKGPNTEAFF. The DNA for the CDR3 is TGTGCCAGTAGTATAAAGGGACCTAACACTGAAGCTTTCTTT. The whole variable domain, filled in from reference TRBV19 and TRBJ1-1, reads DGGITQSPKYLFRKEGQNVTLSCEQNLNHDAMYWYRQDPGQGLRLIYYSQIVNDFQKGDIAEGYSVSREKKESFPLTVTSAQKNPTAFYLCASSIKGPNTEAFFGQGTRLTVV.

This chain uses TRBV18 with TRBJ1-2; perhaps TRBD1 as D (5 bases). The V gene lost 8 bases and the J gene lost 3 bases, with 16 bases spanning the gap. Germline assignment: CDR1 KGHSH and CDR2 LQKENI. CDR3 length: 14 amino acids. CDR3 coding DNA: TGTGCCAGCGGGACTAGCAACAGTTACTATGGCTACACCTTC. This sequence encodes CASGTSNSYYGYTF.

The chain joins TRBV4-1 to TRBJ1-5; D is ambiguous. Germline V gene data show CDR1 as MGHRA and CDR2 as YSYEKL. The CDR3 sequence is 13 residues long. Trimming shortened V by 4 bases and J by 4 bases, and 8 bases separated the two germline ends. DNA of the CDR3: TGCGCCAGCAGCCGAGCTGAGAATCAGCCCCAGCATTTT. Translated, it gives CASSRAENQPQHF.

The chain has TRBV12-5 and TRBJ2-5; D might be TRBD1 or TRBD2, each matching 6 bases. Trimming took 6 bases from V and 6 from J, leaving 14 bases between them. CDR1 LGHNT and CDR2 FRNRAP come from the germline V gene. The CDR3 spans 13 residues. The CDR3 DNA sequence: TGTGCTAGTGGGCCGGGGGCTATTCAGACCCAGTACTTC. Translation gives CASGPGAIQTQYF.

The chain has TRBV7-2 and TRBJ1-6; D not certain. The CDR3 loop spans 14 amino acids. V lost 6 bases and J lost 10, with 16 bases in between. Looked up from germline, CDR1 is SGHTA and CDR2 is FQGNSA. CDR3 sequence: CASSPRRDRSPLHF. The CDR3 coding sequence is TGTGCCAGCAGTCCACGTCGGGATCGGTCACCCCTCCACTTT.